This T cell receptor (beta chain) was found in a study of cytotoxic CD8 clonotypes in ibrutinib-treated CLL. Study context: Patients attained some 24 partial and 2 complete responses; at median around 68 months, around 15 remained remitted while around 12 progressed. The taking of response samples occurred after a median roughly 11 months of treatment, with a range of 6 to 36.

The V gene lost 1 base and the J gene lost 2 bases, with 10 bases spanning the gap. The CDR3 extends over 14 amino acids. Germline V gene data show CDR1 as GTSNPN and CDR2 as SVGIG (reference sequence). Study outcomes and limitations: Among the clonotypes, public ones were uncommon and contracted or held stable on treatment. In sustained-remission versus progressing patients, sampling times differed.

Data came from immunoSEQ multiplex PCR; TCRdb stores just in-frame clones and leaves some out. The table has tens of thousands of clones, over 60% seen once. Note on this clone: Its antigen is as yet unknown.

Sample: PBMCs, taken after 24 months of ibrutinib treatment. The chain combines TRBV30 with TRBJ2-3; D remains ambiguous. This receptor was taken from a human donor with chronic lymphocytic leukemia. The DNA of the CDR3 is TGTGCCTGGAGTGCCCAGCTCTTCACAGATACGCAGTATTTT. This sequence encodes CAWSAQLFTDTQYF.